These 30 T cell receptor beta chains were all obtained from the same sample, sequenced in a study of cytomegalovirus exposure and HLA in healthy donors. Use of 60 Vbeta and 13 Jbeta primers characterized the PCR. Assay: immunoSEQ multiplex PCR; the TCRdb copy retains only in-frame clones and omits some. This sample has under 130,000 clones, with roughly 13% found just once. Sequenced input: PBMCs. The receptors originated from a man in his forties or fifties in good health and CMV-seropositive.

There are a few counts of this clone. The chain couples TRBV7-2 to TRBJ2-2; the D gene is possibly TRBD1 (6 bases). CDR1 and CDR2 (germline): SGHTA, FQGNSA. V lost 2 bases and J 6 bases, leaving 22 bases between the germline ends. This CDR3 has 18 amino acids. The CDR3 region is CASSLRITGATGAGELFF. The DNA of the CDR3 is TGTGCCAGCAGCTTACGCATCACGGGCGCGACAGGTGCCGGGGAGCTGTTTTTT.

With respect to this clone: Other DNA sequences within the sample encode an identical CDR3. J is TRBJ1-3 and V is TRBV19; a possible D gene is TRBD1 (6 bases). V lost 6 bases and J lost 0, with 9 bases in between. Germline V CDR1 and CDR2: LNHDA, SQIVND (reference sequence). The CDR3 has 14 amino acids. In DNA, the CDR3 is TGTGCCAGTAGCCAGGGGTCCTCTGGAAACACCATATATTTT. Translated: CASSQGSSGNTIYF.

This clone showed up just a few times. The chain joins TRBV30 to TRBJ1-2; no definite D call. V lost 2 bases and J lost 5, with 12 bases in between. The CDR3 has 13 amino acids. Looked up from germline, CDR1 is GTSNPN and CDR2 is SVGIG (reference sequence). Written as DNA, the CDR3 is TGTGCCTGGAGTCTAGGACTGGTATATGGCTACACCTTC. Encoded protein: CAWSLGLVYGYTF.

V is TRBV12-5 and J is TRBJ2-5; D perhaps matches TRBD1 (5 bases). The last part of the DNA fits TRBJ2-7 better; the J call may be wrong. The CDR3 is made up of 13 amino acids. Germline loops: CDR1 LGHNT, CDR2 FRNRAP. Here the CDR3 DNA reads TGTGCTAGTGGACTACAGGCAATGGACGAGCAGTACTTC. Translation gives CASGLQAMDEQYF.

The chain is built from TRBV15 and TRBJ2-2, with D possibly matching TRBD1 (6 bases). The length of the CDR3 is 16 residues. The germline gives CDR1 LNHNV, CDR2 YYDKDF (reference sequence). Trimming pared 3 bases from V and 0 bases from J, leaving 11 bases between. The CDR3 sequence is CATSSGQSPNTGELFF. The CDR3 bases are TGTGCCACCAGCAGCGGACAGTCTCCGAACACCGGGGAGCTGTTTTTT.

The table lists this clone with a few counts. The V call is TRBV7-9, the J call TRBJ2-3, with TRBD1 matching over 7 bases. J lost 11 bases, V lost 5 bases, and 7 bases had no gene match. The CDR3 length is 12 residues. The germline CDR1 and CDR2 sequences are SEHNR and FQNEAQ (reference sequence). The CDR3 bases are TGTGCCAGCAGCAACGACAGGGATCAGCAGTATTTT. Encoded protein: CASSNDRDQQYF.

The rearrangement joins TRBV6-5 to TRBJ1-1, with no clear D. The V gene's germline CDR1 is MNHEY and CDR2 SVGAGI. The CDR3 is 10 amino acids. The ends were cut back, 8 bases at V and 7 bases at J, with 8 bases in the middle. The CDR3 loop reads CASSQFEAFF. The CDR3 nucleotides read TGTGCCAGCTCACAGTTTGAAGCTTTCTTT.

The table lists this clone with a few counts. The gene calls are TRBV19 and TRBJ1-1; possibly TRBD1 for D (6 bases). Germline V CDR1 and CDR2: LNHDA, SQIVND (reference sequence). This CDR3 is 12 amino acids long. Between the trimmed V and J ends, which lost 5 bases and 6 bases, there was a span of 10 bases. Written as DNA, the CDR3 is TGTGCCAGTAGTTATGCAGGGGCTGAAGCTTTCTTT. Its translation is CASSYAGAEAFF.

The table lists this clone with a few counts. The rearrangement links TRBV5-1 to TRBJ2-1, with TRBD2 matching over 8 bases. Germline V lookup: CDR1 SGHRS, CDR2 YFSETQ. J lost 4 bases, V lost 0 bases, and 3 bases had no gene match. CDR3 size: 15 residues. CDR3 coding DNA: TGCGCCAGCAGCTTGGGGGCTAGCGGGTACAATGAGCAGTTCTTC. This gives the protein CASSLGASGYNEQFF.

J is TRBJ1-1 and V is TRBV7-2, with D unclear. The germline V gene has CDR1 SGHTA and CDR2 FQGNSA. The V gene lost 1 base and the J gene lost 3 bases, with 9 bases spanning the gap. The CDR3 length is 14 residues. CDR3 loop: CASSLVAADTEAFF. The CDR3 nucleotides are TGTGCCAGCAGCTTAGTCGCCGCGGACACTGAAGCTTTCTTT.

The chain uses TRBV5-1 and TRBJ2-5; 8 nucleotides match TRBD1. V lost 4 bases and J lost 5; bases outside the gene matches: 10. Germline values: CDR1 SGHRS, CDR2 YFSETQ. The CDR3 consists of 15 residues. The CDR3 is CASSIGQGGGETQYF. The CDR3 nucleotides read TGCGCCAGCAGCATAGGACAGGGTGGCGGGGAGACCCAGTACTTC.

The V gene is TRBV25-1, the J gene TRBJ2-3; D may be TRBD2 (6 bases). In germline, CDR1 is MGHDK, CDR2 SYGVNS. CDR3 size: 15 residues. Trimming removed 3 bases from V and 2 bases from J, with 12 bases in between. The CDR3 region is CASSEGPGDTDTQYF. CDR3 sequence (DNA): TGTGCCAGCAGTGAGGGGCCGGGAGACACAGATACGCAGTATTTT.

The V and J genes are TRBV18 and TRBJ2-5; D remains unclear. The V end was cut by 3 bases, the J end by 0 bases, with 5 bases between. CDR1 KGHSH and CDR2 LQKENI come from the germline V gene. CDR3 length equals 13 residues. CDR3 nucleotide sequence: TGTGCCAGCTCACCTACAGACCAAGAGACCCAGTACTTC. Its protein is CASSPTDQETQYF.

This clone came up a few times. The chain uses TRBV25-1 and TRBJ2-7; TRBD1 might be the D (6 bases). From germline, CDR1 is MGHDK and CDR2 SYGVNS. Trimming pared 4 bases from V and 1 base from J, leaving 20 bases between. The CDR3 is 17 residues long. CDR3 coding DNA: TGTGCCAGCAGTGGGGGGCCGAGCGATCCTACTTCCTACGAGCAGTACTTC. This encodes CASSGGPSDPTSYEQYF.

This clone appeared a few times. The V gene is TRBV4-2, the J gene TRBJ2-3, with 11 nucleotides matching TRBD2. Germline V gives CDR1 LGHNA, CDR2 YNFKEQ. This CDR3 spans 20 amino acids. Trimming cost V 1 base and J 0 bases; bases outside gene matches: 12. CDR3 nucleotides: TGTGCCAGCAGCCAAGGACTAGCGGGAACCTTCCTGGGGAGCACAGATACGCAGTATTTT. This encodes CASSQGLAGTFLGSTDTQYF.

The V and J genes are TRBV6-5 and TRBJ2-7; D not resolved. Trimming left V 3 bases short and J 0 bases short, with 9 bases between. CDR3 length: 14 residues. Germline CDR1 and CDR2: MNHEY and SVGAGI. The DNA of the CDR3 is TGTGCCAGCAGTTATAGATTTAGCTCCTACGAGCAGTACTTC. This encodes CASSYRFSSYEQYF.

This CDR3 reads CASSPGGLRASGSLEQYF. The CDR3 region has the DNA TGCGCCAGCAGCCCGGGGGGGCTCCGGGCTAGCGGGAGTCTCGAGCAGTACTTC. V and J are TRBV4-1 and TRBJ2-7; 10 nucleotides align to TRBD2. The CDR3 has 18 amino acids. V lost 4 bases to trimming and J lost 6 bases; unmatched junction nucleotides: 18. Looked up from germline, CDR1 is MGHRA and CDR2 is YSYEKL.

This clone was seen a few times. J is TRBJ2-1 and V is TRBV5-1; 15 positions agree with TRBD2. CDR3 length: 16 residues. Looked up from germline, CDR1 is SGHRS and CDR2 is YFSETQ. Trimming cost V 3 bases and J 4 bases; bases outside gene matches: 2. The CDR3 bases are TGCGCCAGCAGCTCCGGGACTAGCGGGAGGTACAATGAGCAGTTCTTC. Protein product: CASSSGTSGRYNEQFF. Supplemented by reference TRBV5-1 and TRBJ2-1, the full variable domain reads KAGVTQTPRYLIKTRGQQVTLSCSPISGHRSVSWYQQTPGQGLQFLFEYFSETQRNKGNFPGRFSGRQFSNSRSEMNVSTLELGDSALYLCASSSGTSGRYNEQFFGPGTRLTVL.

The V and J genes are TRBV4-1 and TRBJ2-3, with 8 positions matching TRBD2. The germline gives CDR1 MGHRA, CDR2 YSYEKL. With 6 bases clipped from V and 2 bases from J, the junction kept 4 bases outside the gene matches. This CDR3 region has 14 residues. As DNA, the CDR3 is TGCGCCAGCAGTCTCGGGGGGGTCACAGATACGCAGTATTTT. It yields the protein CASSLGGVTDTQYF.

This chain links TRBV7-9 with TRBJ1-1; TRBD1 is a possible D gene (5 bases). CDR1 is SEHNR and CDR2 is FQNEAQ in the germline V gene (reference sequence). Trimming left V 7 bases short and J 3 bases short, with 15 bases between. This CDR3 spans 14 amino acids. The CDR3 DNA is TGTGCCAGCACAGCGGGGGGTTCGGACACTGAAGCTTTCTTT. It encodes CASTAGGSDTEAFF.

The V call is TRBV10-2, the J call TRBJ2-7, with 11 bases lining up with TRBD1. Germline values: CDR1 WSHSY, CDR2 SAAADI. V shed 3 bases, J shed 5 bases, and the junction held 9 bases outside the gene matches. The CDR3 sequence is 16 residues long. The CDR3 DNA is TGCGCCAGCAGTGAACCACCGGACAGGGGGCAGGACGAGCAGTACTTC. Protein: CASSEPPDRGQDEQYF.

The chain has TRBV10-3 and TRBJ1-1, with 7 bases lining up with TRBD1. J lost 2 bases, V lost 10 bases, and 7 bases had no gene match. This CDR3 spans 13 amino acids. CDR1 and CDR2 (germline): ENHRY, SYGVKD. CDR3 sequence (DNA): TGTGCCAGCGGCCGACAGGGAAACACTGAAGCTTTCTTT. This translates into CASGRQGNTEAFF.

In this sample, this clone turned up a few times. This chain connects TRBV5-1 to TRBJ1-4, with 8 bases matching TRBD1. Trimming cost V 0 bases and J 13 bases; bases outside gene matches: 14. Germline V gene lookup returns CDR1 SGHRS and CDR2 YFSETQ. This CDR3 has 16 residues. CDR3: CASSLAGGTGQQGLFF. The CDR3 DNA reads TGCGCCAGCAGCTTGGCCGGTGGGACAGGTCAACAAGGACTGTTTTTT.

This clone appeared a single time. The chain recombines TRBV5-1 with TRBJ2-7; D perhaps matches TRBD1 (6 bases). The CDR3 contains 15 residues. Trimming took off 6 bases at V and 4 bases at J, with 20 bases between the two ends. Germline CDR1 is SGHRS and CDR2 is YFSETQ. CDR3 loop: CASTRSRGSRYEQYF. Here the CDR3 DNA reads TGCGCCAGCACGCGATCCAGGGGATCACGATACGAGCAGTACTTC.

This clone was seen a handful of times. The chain employs TRBV7-9 and TRBJ2-7; 8 bases are a match to TRBD2. CDR3 length equals 16 residues. The J segment lost 0 bases and the V segment lost 5 bases, leaving 9 bases of the junction unmatched. Germline CDR1 reads SEHNR; CDR2 reads FQNEAQ (reference sequence). This CDR3 reads CASSPRTSLSSYEQYF. CDR3 DNA sequence: TGTGCCAGCAGCCCGAGGACTAGCCTGAGCTCCTACGAGCAGTACTTC.

The rearrangement joins TRBV6-5 to TRBJ1-4; 7 bases are shared with TRBD1. Germline lookup yields CDR1 MNHEY and CDR2 SVGAGI. Unmatched junction bases numbered 3, after V lost 6 bases and J lost 5 bases. The CDR3 extends over 13 amino acids. CDR3 region: CASSSDRNEKLFF. The DNA for the CDR3 is TGTGCCAGCAGCTCGGACAGGAATGAAAAACTGTTTTTT.

This clone was detected only a few times. The CDR3 bases are TGTGCCAGCAGGGACAGGGGGCAGGGGTCAGGGCAGTACTTC. Its protein product is CASRDRGQGSGQYF. The chain carries TRBV6-6 and TRBJ2-7; 11 nucleotides align to TRBD1. Germline CDR1 reads MNHNY; CDR2 reads SVGAGI (reference sequence). CDR3 size: 14 residues. V lost 6 bases, J lost 9 bases, and 10 bases stayed unmatched.

The J gene is TRBJ2-3, the V gene TRBV5-1; 8 nucleotides match TRBD2. The CDR3 extends over 14 amino acids. CDR1 and CDR2 from the germline V gene are SGHRS and YFSETQ. The V segment lost 4 bases and the J segment 6 bases; nucleotides outside the gene matches: 7. This CDR3 reads CASSPGLDADTQYF. The CDR3 coding sequence is TGCGCCAGCAGCCCGGGACTAGATGCTGATACGCAGTATTTT.

In regard to this clone: At the DNA level, this CDR3 is encoded by other sequences in the same sample as well. V is TRBV27 and J is TRBJ2-1; TRBD2 matches 7 bases. Germline CDR1 MNHEY, CDR2 SMNVEV (reference sequence). CDR3 length equals 14 residues. V trimming: 5 bases; J trimming: 6 bases; junction bases outside the gene matches: 7. The chain's CDR3 is CASSRSGKANEQFF. The CDR3 region has the DNA TGTGCCAGCAGTAGGAGCGGGAAGGCCAATGAGCAGTTCTTC.

Remarks on this clone: Compared with germline, one end of the junction differs, possibly owing to a read error. The chain recombines TRBV6-6 with TRBJ2-3; possibly TRBD2 for D (6 bases). This CDR3 has 15 residues. CDR1 MNHNY and CDR2 SVGAGI come from the germline V gene (reference sequence). The CDR3 sequence: CASSSRNSGADAQYF. The CDR3 DNA reads TGTGCCAGCAGTTCCCGGAATAGCGGTGCAGATGCGCAGTATTTT.